Listed below are T cell receptor beta chains from one sample, sequenced in a study of radiotherapy plus CTLA-4 blockade in lung cancer. The method was immunoSEQ multiplex PCR; TCRdb's version includes in-frame clones alone and lacks a portion of them. The table records roughly 88,000 clones, about four fifths of them present only once. This specimen consisted of peripheral blood, obtained from a patient treated with radiotherapy plus ipilimumab. The receptor source for this set is a human donor with non-small cell lung cancer who had stable disease on radiotherapy plus ipilimumab. The CDR3 runs from the conserved cysteine through the conserved F or W. Each record gives: CDR3 DNA, CDR3 protein, V gene, J gene, clone size, D gene. The D gene is left open where the match is weak. Part of the rows lack a size; the others show once, few, many or a class for expanded clones.

TGTGCCAGCAGCTTACCCCGGGACAGGGAATCGAAGCTCTACAATGAGCAGTTCTTC,CASSLPRDRESKLYNEQFF,TRBV7-9,TRBJ2-1,-,TRBD1
TGTGCCAGCAGTTCTCGCTATCGGACTAGCGGGAATGAGCAGTTCTTC,CASSSRYRTSGNEQFF,TRBV28,TRBJ2-1,few,TRBD2
TGTGCCACCAGGCGGGCGCGCCGCTACACCTTC,CATRRARRYTF,TRBV27,TRBJ1-2,-,-
TGTGCCAGCAGCCCCGGACAGGGGACTTCACCCCTCCACTTT,CASSPGQGTSPLHF,TRBV28,TRBJ1-6,-,TRBD1
TGTGCCAGCAGCTTGGTGTTGGTGGGAGTGGGGGAGACCCAGTACTTC,CASSLVLVGVGETQYF,TRBV5-4,TRBJ2-5,-,-
TGCGCCAGCAGCCCGACAGGGGTAGGAGGCACAGATACGCAGTATTTT,CASSPTGVGGTDTQYF,TRBV10-1,TRBJ2-3,-,TRBD1
TGTGCCAGCAGCTTAGCCCCCCAGAAACTGTACAATGAGCAGTTCTTC,CASSLAPQKLYNEQFF,TRBV7-8,TRBJ2-1,-,-
TGTGCCAGCAGTCTGGAGGACAGCTATGGCTACACCTTC,CASSLEDSYGYTF,TRBV28,TRBJ1-2,-,-
TGTGCCAGCAGTTCCGGGACAGGGGTAGGCATTCAGTACTTC,CASSSGTGVGIQYF,TRBV6-1,TRBJ2-4,-,TRBD1
TGCGCCAGCAGCTTGAGTCTGATTGACAATGAGCAGTTCTTC,CASSLSLIDNEQFF,TRBV5-1,TRBJ2-1,-,-
TGTGCCAGCAGGGCCCCTAGCACAGATACGCAGTATTTT,CASRAPSTDTQYF,TRBV6-5,TRBJ2-3,-,-
TGTGCCAGCAGCAGCGTAGCGGGGGGATTCGGGGATACGCAGTATTTT,CASSSVAGGFGDTQYF,TRBV7-3,TRBJ2-3,-,TRBD2
TGTGCCAGCAGTGAACCCGGGACAGGGACGGTGGACGAGCAGTACTTC,CASSEPGTGTVDEQYF,TRBV2,TRBJ2-7,-,TRBD1
TGTGCCAGCAGTTTCCGAAGGGTTGCTGAAGCTTTCTTT,CASSFRRVAEAFF,TRBV27,TRBJ1-1,-,-
TGTGCCAGCAGTCCCAGGGGGCCTGGAAACACCATATATTTT,CASSPRGPGNTIYF,TRBV5-6,TRBJ1-3,-,TRBD1
TGTGCCAGCAGTGGGGACAGGCGAAACACTGAAGCTTTCTTT,CASSGDRRNTEAFF,TRBV6-4,TRBJ1-1,-,TRBD1
TGTGCCAGCAGCTTAGTGGGTGAAGGGAATTCACCCCTCCACTTT,CASSLVGEGNSPLHF,TRBV7-8,TRBJ1-6,-,-
TGTGCCAGCAGACCTAGAGGGACTAGCGGGATTGATACGCAGTATTTT,CASRPRGTSGIDTQYF,TRBV28,TRBJ2-3,-,TRBD2